Listed here is a single T cell receptor beta chain. Which antigen it targets is not known. Nothing much larger sits one base from this clone, and base qualities are not available. The immunoSEQ Assay, a bias-controlled multiplex PCR, was used to amplify TCRbeta CDR3 regions from genomic DNA. Regarding the original processing steps: Nucleated cell counts per sample were estimated from amplification of reference gene primers within the assay. To quantify the absolute abundance of each unique TCRbeta CDR3 rearrangement, sequence reads were collapsed and filtered. For each sample, productive Simpson clonality was calculated as the square root of Simpson's diversity index over productive rearrangements. Imported from immuneACCESS, the table was reduced by TCRdb to in-frame sequences with V and J called. These copies leave out some clones; in studies compared against another copy, an unresolved V gene accounts for under half, and the cause of the remainder is not known. The D gene and trimming were derived from the DNA, and the V and J assignments and clone size from that table. Present in this sample are more than 15,000 clones, roughly 90% of which were seen just once. The top ten constitute less than 20% of the sample.

Looking up the germline V gene yields CDR1 SGHVS and CDR2 FQNEAQ. Reading from cysteine to phenylalanine, the CDR3 counts 16 amino acids. The read is trimmed to its CDR3 DNA, 48 bases read in frame from base 1. Ends trimmed: V by 5 bases, J by 2 bases; bases unmatched to a gene: 9. The data stem from a study of blood T cell repertoires in COVID-19 (dated by TCRdb to about 2020). At the level of the whole study: Samples from collaborators originated in the United States, Italy and Spain and spanned both the acute and convalescent phases of COVID-19. The material from the prospective study consisted of cDNA or gDNA derived from T cells, B-cell-depleted T cells, or PBMCs. The samples were drawn from the first 160 participants of the ongoing ImmuneRACE study and from 1,254 subjects provided by 6 global collaborators. Deeply sampled blood TCRbeta repertoires from subjects exposed to, actively infected with, or recovered from COVID-19 were included in the dataset. Where HLA class I and class II types were available, the types were taken from metadata supplied by the sample provider, not from assay-based typing. The repertoires were made available in a free public database intended to serve as a resource for research on the immune response to SARS-CoV-2. A de-identified subject ID, COVID-19 status, age in years and sex were almost always included in the sample metadata. Study-level results and caveats: Clinical and demographic metadata were provided uncurated, with the amount varying by source and participant.

Whole blood was collected in K2EDTA tubes by collaborating institutions according to the institutions' own protocols. For TCRbeta analysis, collaborators shipped samples as frozen whole blood, isolated PBMCs, or DNA extracted from either of those sample types. The rearrangement joined TRBV7-8 to TRBJ1-5; TRBD1 aligns with 7 central bases. Sequencing was performed on peripheral blood. This receptor was identified in a man in his forties or fifties with active COVID-19. The DNA sequence reads TGTGCCAGCAGCCCAGACAGGGCGAGAGGCAATCAGCCCCAGCATTTT. This sequence encodes CASSPDRARGNQPQHF.